This T cell receptor (beta chain) was recovered during a study of CD8+CD57+ T cells in acquired aplastic anemia. Before being chosen for sequencing, patients had shown CD8+CD57+ cell expansion by flow cytometry. Every patient was diagnosed with severe acquired aplastic anemia. The CDR3 is 12 amino acids. Germline V gene data show CDR1 as DFQATT and CDR2 as SNEGSKA (reference sequence). V gave up 6 bases and J gave up 2 bases, with 10 bases separating them. Both TCR beta VDJ combination and CDR3 sequence profiling were carried out. Genomic DNA was the template for this profiling. TCRdb ran MiXCR on the reads and lists one entry per CDR3 protein. The sample consists of around 210,000 distinct CDR3 sequences, approximately 65% of them appearing once.

The source material was sorted CD4+, CD8+, or CD8+CD57+ T cells (not recorded which) from PBMCs. This rearrangement joins TRBV20-1 to TRBJ1-1; a possible D gene is TRBD1 (5 bases). This clonotype originated in a human donor with aplastic anemia. DNA for the CDR3: TGCAGTGCCGGACACCCCAACACTGAAGCTTTCTTT. This encodes CSAGHPNTEAFF.